This entry lists 27 T cell receptor beta chains sequenced from one sample in a study of blood T cell repertoires in COVID-19. Produced via immunoSEQ multiplex PCR; TCRdb's table is partial and in-frame only. The sample gives hundreds of thousands of clones, roughly 80% of which show up once; 7.5% is in the top ten. Sequenced sample: peripheral blood. These TCRs come from a woman older than 75 with COVID-19, enrolled during active disease.

This sequence joins TRBV7-9 and TRBJ2-3; 7 bases align to TRBD1. The CDR3 has 16 residues. CDR1 and CDR2 from the germline V gene are SEHNR and FQNEAQ (reference sequence). Trimming removed 5 bases from V and 6 bases from J; junction bases left unmatched: 14. The CDR3, as DNA: TGTGCCAGCAGCCCATTCAGAGGGGGCACAGATGATACGCAGTATTTT. This encodes CASSPFRGGTDDTQYF.

The rearrangement uses TRBV5-6 and TRBJ2-2, with TRBD1 matching over 8 bases. CDR1 is SGHDT, CDR2 YYEEEE, per germline. CDR3 length: 15 amino acids. The J segment lost 5 bases and the V segment lost 0 bases, leaving 3 bases of the junction unmatched. The CDR3 DNA is TGTGCCAGCAGCTTGGACACAGGGGGGACCGGGGAGCTGTTTTTT. Encoded protein: CASSLDTGGTGELFF.

This clone was counted only a few times. This chain links TRBV9 with TRBJ1-5, with D hard to call. The CDR3 length is 13 residues. Trimming took 0 bases from V and 3 from J, leaving 4 bases between them. Germline V lookup: CDR1 SGDLS, CDR2 YYNGEE. CDR3 in DNA: TGTGCCAGCAGCGTAGGCTACAATCAGCCCCAGCATTTT. This encodes CASSVGYNQPQHF.

The chain couples TRBV5-4 to TRBJ2-3; tentatively, D is TRBD2 (5 bases). The CDR3 has 12 residues. Germline CDR1 is SGHNT and CDR2 is YYREEE (reference sequence). The ends were cut back, 4 bases at V and 5 bases at J, with 8 bases in the middle. The CDR3 loop reads CASSRTGDTQYF. CDR3 nucleotide sequence: TGTGCCAGCAGCCGGACTGGAGATACGCAGTATTTT.

CDR3 sequence reads: CASSHYPATVEGEQYF. The DNA for the CDR3 is TGTGCCAGCAGCCACTACCCTGCCACAGTCGAGGGCGAGCAGTACTTC. V is TRBV2 and J is TRBJ2-7; tentatively, D is TRBD2 (5 bases). V gave up 6 bases and J gave up 6 bases, with 24 bases separating them. The CDR3 covers 16 residues. The germline V gene encodes CDR1 SNHLY and CDR2 FYNNEI.

This chain uses TRBV5-5 with TRBJ2-4, with 8 bases matching TRBD2. The CDR3 covers 16 residues. The V gene's germline CDR1 is SGHKS and CDR2 YYEKEE (reference sequence). V gave up 2 bases and J gave up 0 bases; unmatched junction bases: 4. CDR3: CASSFSGDLAKNIQYF. The CDR3 DNA reads TGTGCCAGCAGCTTTAGCGGGGATCTAGCCAAAAACATTCAGTACTTC.

As to this clone: At one of its ends the junction is not consistent with the germline gene, which may arise from a read error. The gene calls are TRBV7-3 and TRBJ2-1; D may be TRBD2 (5 bases). CDR1 and CDR2 (germline): SGHTA, FQGTGA. The CDR3 has 15 amino acids. The DNA of the CDR3 is TGTGCCAGCAGTTTAAGCCCAGTGCTAGCAGCTGAGCAGTTCTTC. Its protein product is CASSLSPVLAAEQFF.

J is TRBJ2-3 and V is TRBV30; 11 nucleotides match TRBD2. V lost 0 bases, J lost 8 bases, and 1 base stayed unmatched. Germline values: CDR1 GTSNPN, CDR2 SVGIG (reference sequence). This CDR3 region has 13 residues. This CDR3 is CAWSVGTSGTQYF. CDR3 coding DNA: TGTGCCTGGAGTGTCGGGACTAGCGGTACGCAGTATTTT.

This clone was counted ten times or more. V gene TRBV12-3 or TRBV12-4 combines with J gene TRBJ1-1, with D maybe TRBD1 (5 bases). The CDR3 spans 13 residues. V was cut by 0 bases and J by 6 bases, with 8 bases left in between. CDR3 sequence reads: CASSLAQGAEAFF. The CDR3 DNA is TGTGCCAGCAGTTTAGCGCAGGGCGCTGAAGCTTTCTTT.

The V gene is TRBV5-1, the J gene TRBJ1-2, with 8 bases identical to TRBD1. V lost 5 bases, J lost 0 bases, and 3 bases stayed unmatched. The CDR3 consists of 14 residues. CDR1 is SGHRS, CDR2 YFSETQ, per germline. The CDR3 protein is CASRRTGTNYGYTF. The CDR3 nucleotides read TGCGCCAGCAGGAGGACAGGGACTAACTATGGCTACACCTTC.

The chain couples TRBV7-9 to TRBJ1-2, with a tentative D call TRBD1 (5 bases). Germline CDR1 is SEHNR and CDR2 is FQNEAQ (reference sequence). This CDR3 is built from 12 residues. V lost 3 bases and J 6 bases, leaving 8 bases between the germline ends. This CDR3 is CASSLRGNGYTF. CDR3 coding DNA: TGTGCCAGCAGCTTGCGGGGCAATGGCTACACCTTC.

The chain uses TRBV4-2 and TRBJ2-7; 7 bases agree with TRBD1. After removal of 0 bases from V and 6 bases from J, the junction contained 14 bases not matched to a gene. The CDR3 loop spans 17 amino acids. Germline assignment: CDR1 LGHNA and CDR2 YNFKEQ. CDR3 loop: CASSQEYITGVFVEQYF. In DNA, the CDR3 is TGTGCCAGCAGCCAAGAGTATATCACAGGGGTTTTTGTCGAGCAGTACTTC.

The rearrangement uses TRBV3-1 (or the pseudogene TRBV3-2) and TRBJ1-3; unclear D gene. Germline-derived CDR1 and CDR2 are LGHDT and YNNKEL (reference sequence). Trimming cost V 6 bases and J 4 bases, with 16 bases left between them. The CDR3 length is 15 residues. CDR3 sequence: CASSPRESLGNTIYF. The CDR3 DNA reads as TGTGCCAGCAGTCCCCGGGAGAGTCTGGGAAACACCATATATTTT.

This chain uses TRBV28 with TRBJ2-5; D may be TRBD2 (6 bases). The CDR3 covers 13 residues. Germline V gene lookup returns CDR1 MDHEN and CDR2 SYDVKM. V shed 5 bases and J shed 0 bases, with 7 bases lying between them. The CDR3 coding sequence is TGTGCCAGCAGTGGGGGGTACCAAGAGACCCAGTACTTC. This codes for CASSGGYQETQYF.

This clone was seen a handful of times. V is TRBV6-5 and J is TRBJ2-7; D is perhaps TRBD1 (5 bases). V was cut by 1 base and J by 2 bases, with 12 bases left in between. Germline loops: CDR1 MNHEY, CDR2 SVGAGI. The CDR3 sequence is 15 residues long. The CDR3 region has the DNA TGTGCCAGCAGTTACTGGGCGCAGGGTCCCTACGAGCAGTACTTC. This encodes CASSYWAQGPYEQYF.

This sequence joins TRBV2 and TRBJ2-7; weak D call: TRBD1 (7 bases). CDR1 is SNHLY, CDR2 FYNNEI, per germline. Trimming shortened V by 9 bases and J by 7 bases, and 19 bases separated the two germline ends. This CDR3 is 13 amino acids long. The CDR3 DNA is TGTGCCAGATCCTTAGCGGAGGGGGCGGAGCAGTACTTC. It codes for CARSLAEGAEQYF. The whole variable domain, filled in from reference TRBV2 and TRBJ2-7, reads EPEVTQTPSHQVTQMGQEVILRCVPISNHLYFYWYRQILGQKVEFLVSFYNNEISEKSEIFDDQFSVERPDGSNFTLKIRSTKLEDSAMYFCARSLAEGAEQYFGPGTRLTVT.

V and J are TRBV10-1 and TRBJ2-3; D not certain. Germline-derived CDR1 and CDR2 are WNHNN and SYGVQD (reference sequence). Trimming left V 3 bases short and J 4 bases short, with 11 bases between. This CDR3 region has 14 residues. CDR3 coding DNA: TGCGCCAGCAGTGATCGGTTGAGCCCAGATACGCAGTATTTT. Translation gives CASSDRLSPDTQYF.

This clone has a single count. The V and J genes are TRBV30 and TRBJ2-7, with D possibly matching TRBD2 (6 bases). The CDR3 is made up of 13 amino acids. V lost 5 bases and J 4 bases, leaving 15 bases between the germline ends. From germline, CDR1 is GTSNPN and CDR2 SVGIG (reference sequence). In nucleotides, the CDR3 is TGTGCCTGGTCGAATAGCGGACCTTACGAGCAGTACTTC. Its protein product is CAWSNSGPYEQYF.

This sequence joins TRBV11-2 and TRBJ1-2; tentatively, D is TRBD1 (6 bases). CDR1 SGHAT and CDR2 FQNNGV come from the germline V gene. Trimming shortened V by 5 bases and J by 6 bases, and 13 bases separated the two germline ends. CDR3 size: 13 residues. CDR3: CASSPQGRNGYTF. The CDR3 DNA reads TGTGCCAGCAGCCCTCAGGGGCGGAATGGCTACACCTTC.

This clone was picked up a small number of times. The chain carries TRBV19 and TRBJ2-1, with 10 positions matching TRBD2. The CDR3 extends over 15 amino acids. Germline loops: CDR1 LNHDA, CDR2 SQIVND (reference sequence). J lost 9 bases, V lost 3 bases, and 8 bases had no gene match. The CDR3 nucleotides are TGTGCCAGTAGTATCCCGTTAGCGGGAGGTGGTGAGCAGTTCTTC. Residues: CASSIPLAGGGEQFF.

The chain carries TRBV5-8 and TRBJ1-1; D possibly corresponds to TRBD1 (6 bases). The CDR3 spans 14 residues. Germline V CDR1 and CDR2: SGHTS, YDEGEE. V lost 3 bases, J lost 6 bases, and 15 bases lay in between. The CDR3 DNA sequence: TGTGCCAGCAGCTCAGGACAGACGTACGCTGAAGCTTTCTTT. Its translation: CASSSGQTYAEAFF.

The chain carries TRBV6-6 and TRBJ2-3, with D tentatively TRBD2 (5 bases). The germline CDR1 and CDR2 sequences are MNHNY and SVGAGI (reference sequence). V lost 8 bases, J lost 0 bases, and 12 bases lay in between. CDR3 length: 14 amino acids. The CDR3 spells CASGQGSSTDTQYF. CDR3 sequence (DNA): TGTGCCAGCGGTCAAGGGAGTAGCACAGATACGCAGTATTTT.

The chain is built from TRBV15 and TRBJ2-1, with TRBD2 matching 9 bases. Unmatched junction bases numbered 4, after V lost 1 base and J lost 6 bases. This CDR3 has 15 amino acids. CDR1 LNHNV and CDR2 YYDKDF come from the germline V gene (reference sequence). DNA of the CDR3: TGTGCCACCAGCAGAGGACTAGCGGCCTCCAATGAGCAGTTCTTC. This translates into CATSRGLAASNEQFF.

The chain is built from TRBV7-8 and TRBJ2-7, with D unclear. CDR1 and CDR2 from the germline V gene are SGHVS and FQNEAQ. This CDR3 is built from 11 residues. Trimming took 5 bases from V and 3 from J, leaving 5 bases between them. The CDR3 reads CASSPYYEQYF. Written as DNA, the CDR3 is TGTGCCAGCAGCCCTTACTACGAGCAGTACTTC.

V usage is TRBV5-4 and J usage is TRBJ2-4, with a tentative D call TRBD2 (5 bases). V was pared by 0 bases and J by 9 bases, with 10 bases between. Germline lookup yields CDR1 SGHNT and CDR2 YYREEE (reference sequence). The CDR3 is 13 amino acids. The CDR3 nucleotides are TGTGCCAGCAGCTTGGGTGACCGGGGCATTCAGTACTTC. This sequence encodes CASSLGDRGIQYF.

The chain employs TRBV7-2 and TRBJ2-4; 14 positions agree with TRBD2. This CDR3 has 16 amino acids. CDR1 and CDR2 (germline): SGHTA, FQGNSA. V was pared by 5 bases and J by 3 bases, with 3 bases of the junction left unmatched. In nucleotides, the CDR3 is TGTGCCAGCAGCCCTGGACTAGCGGGGGGCAAAAACATTCAGTACTTC. It codes for CASSPGLAGGKNIQYF.

This chain joins TRBV11-2 and TRBJ1-5; D is unclear. The germline gives CDR1 SGHAT, CDR2 FQNNGV. V dropped 0 bases and J dropped 9 bases, with 12 bases sitting between them. The CDR3 consists of 14 residues. The CDR3 coding sequence is TGTGCCAGCAGCTTAGATCTCCAAGAGCGGCCCCAGCATTTT. The encoded protein is CASSLDLQERPQHF. The full variable domain, its missing parts supplied by reference TRBV11-2 and TRBJ1-5, is EAGVAQSPRYKIIEKRQSVAFWCNPISGHATLYWYQQILGQGPKLLIQFQNNGVVDDSQLPKDRFSAERLKGVDSTLKIQPAKLEDSAVYLCASSLDLQERPQHFGDGTRLSIL.